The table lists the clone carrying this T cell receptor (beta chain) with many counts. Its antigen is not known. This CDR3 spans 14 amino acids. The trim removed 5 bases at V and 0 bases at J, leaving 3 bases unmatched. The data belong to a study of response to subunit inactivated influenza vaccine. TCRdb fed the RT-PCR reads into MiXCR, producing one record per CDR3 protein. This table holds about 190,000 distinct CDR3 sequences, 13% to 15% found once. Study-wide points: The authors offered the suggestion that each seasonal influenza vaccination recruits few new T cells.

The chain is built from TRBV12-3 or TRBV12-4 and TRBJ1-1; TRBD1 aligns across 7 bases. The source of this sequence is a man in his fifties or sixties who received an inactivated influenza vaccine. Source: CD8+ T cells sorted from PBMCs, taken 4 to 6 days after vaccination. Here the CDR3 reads CASSPGGLNTEAFF. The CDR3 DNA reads TGTGCCAGCAGTCCAGGGGGACTGAACACTGAAGCTTTCTTT.